The 10 T cell receptor beta chains reported below all come from one sample, sequenced in a study of OX40 agonist ivuxolimab in advanced cancers. The table came from immunoSEQ multiplex PCR; TCRdb's copy has only in-frame clones and leaves some out. The table lists 65,000 to 90,000 clones, about 90% of them singletons, with 9.5% to 13% in the top ten. Source: CD4+ or CD8+ T cells sorted from blood, taken in a trial of the OX40 agonist ivuxolimab. Every receptor here comes from an adult with an advanced solid tumor such as melanoma, head and neck, liver or kidney cancer.

CDR3 nucleotides: TGTGCCAGCAGCTTTAGCCTAGCCGGGGAGCTGTTTTTT. It encodes CASSFSLAGELFF. The rearrangement joins TRBV5-4 to TRBJ2-2; D gene uncertain. Germline CDR1 is SGHNT and CDR2 is YYREEE (reference sequence). Trimming removed 2 bases from V and 6 bases from J, with 8 bases in between. The CDR3 sequence is 13 residues long.

This clone was observed a few times. A clone one base away is much larger, so this may be a read error. The chain carries TRBV9 and TRBJ1-1, with unresolved D. This CDR3 region has 13 residues. V lost 0 bases to trimming and J lost 1 base, with 4 bases between them. Germline V CDR1 and CDR2: SGDLS, YYNGEE. This CDR3 is CASSVAGNTEAFF. The CDR3 region has the DNA TGTGCCAGCAGCGTAGCCGGGAACACTGAAGCTTTCTTT.

The rearrangement links TRBV6-5 to TRBJ2-2; the D is unclear. There are 15 residues in the CDR3. V lost 3 bases and J 6 bases, leaving 14 bases between the germline ends. The germline gives CDR1 MNHEY, CDR2 SVGAGI. The DNA for the CDR3 is TGTGCCAGCAGTTATATAAGAGGATTTCCCGGGGAGCTGTTTTTT. Its protein is CASSYIRGFPGELFF.

The CDR3 spells CASSISQGNEQYF. The CDR3 coding sequence is TGTGCCAGTAGTATATCGCAGGGGAACGAGCAGTACTTC. The chain has TRBV19 and TRBJ2-7; tentatively, D is TRBD1 (6 bases). V was shortened by 2 bases and J by 5 bases, with 10 bases between the two germline ends. This CDR3 region has 13 residues. From germline, CDR1 is LNHDA and CDR2 SQIVND (reference sequence).

The chain joins TRBV11-3 to TRBJ2-7; the match to TRBD1 covers 8 bases. The CDR3 sequence is 14 residues long. Trimming removed 5 bases from V and 1 base from J; junction bases left unmatched: 4. Germline lookup yields CDR1 SGHNT and CDR2 YENEEA. CDR3 residues: CASSPDRGSYEQYF. CDR3 DNA sequence: TGTGCCAGCAGCCCTGACAGGGGTTCCTACGAGCAGTACTTC. Combining the CDR3 with reference TRBV11-3 and TRBJ2-7 gives the whole variable domain EAGVVQSPRYKIIEKKQPVAFWCNPISGHNTLYWYLQNLGQGPELLIRYENEEAVDDSQLPKDRFSAERLKGVDSTLKIQPAELGDSAVYLCASSPDRGSYEQYFGPGTRLTVT.

The chain joins TRBV27 to TRBJ1-2; D possibly corresponds to TRBD1 (6 bases). The V end was cut by 5 bases, the J end by 4 bases, with 17 bases between. The CDR3 consists of 15 residues. CDR1 is MNHEY and CDR2 is SMNVEV in the germline V gene (reference sequence). CDR3 region: CASSPTLTGAYGYTF. Written as DNA, the CDR3 is TGTGCCAGCAGTCCCACCTTGACAGGAGCCTATGGCTACACCTTC.

This chain links TRBV5-1 with TRBJ2-4; 7 bases map to TRBD1. CDR3 length equals 16 residues. The V gene end was trimmed by 0 bases and the J gene end by 2 bases; junction bases not matched to a gene: 5. Germline CDR1 SGHRS, CDR2 YFSETQ. The DNA for the CDR3 is TGCGCCAGCAGCTTGGAATACAGGGGATCCAAAAACATTCAGTACTTC. Translation gives CASSLEYRGSKNIQYF.

This rearrangement joins TRBV5-5 to TRBJ1-1; possibly TRBD1 for D (6 bases). CDR3 length equals 14 residues. Trimming stripped 0 bases from V and 6 bases from J, with 12 bases between. CDR1 is SGHKS, CDR2 YYEKEE, per germline (reference sequence). CDR3 coding DNA: TGTGCCAGCAGCTTGGTTATTTCAGGGGCTGAAGCTTTCTTT. This translates into CASSLVISGAEAFF.

The chain combines TRBV19 with TRBJ2-2; the match to TRBD1 covers 7 bases. Trimming removed 6 bases from V and 6 bases from J; junction bases left unmatched: 10. The V gene's germline CDR1 is LNHDA and CDR2 SQIVND (reference sequence). This CDR3 contains 15 residues. Here the CDR3 DNA reads TGTGCCAGTAGGGAACAGGGGATCCGTCCCGGGGAGCTGTTTTTT. It is translated as CASREQGIRPGELFF.

The chain combines TRBV5-1 with TRBJ1-1, with no clear D. This CDR3 has 15 residues. Germline lookup yields CDR1 SGHRS and CDR2 YFSETQ. The V and J ends lost 0 bases and 1 base respectively, with 10 bases between them. The CDR3 loop is CASSLAGNANTEAFF. DNA for the CDR3: TGCGCCAGCAGCTTGGCGGGGAATGCGAACACTGAAGCTTTCTTT.